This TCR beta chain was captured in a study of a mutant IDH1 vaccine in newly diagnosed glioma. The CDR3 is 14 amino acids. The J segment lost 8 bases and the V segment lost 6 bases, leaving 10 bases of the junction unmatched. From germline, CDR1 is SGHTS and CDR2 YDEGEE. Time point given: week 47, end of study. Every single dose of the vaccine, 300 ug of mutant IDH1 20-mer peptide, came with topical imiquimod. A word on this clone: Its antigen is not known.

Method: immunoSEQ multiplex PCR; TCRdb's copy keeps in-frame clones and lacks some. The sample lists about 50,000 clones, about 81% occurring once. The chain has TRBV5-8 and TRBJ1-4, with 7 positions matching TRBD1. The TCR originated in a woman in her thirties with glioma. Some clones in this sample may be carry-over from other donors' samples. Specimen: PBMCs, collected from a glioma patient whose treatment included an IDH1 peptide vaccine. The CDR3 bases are TGTGCCAGCAACGACAGGGTGACTTCAGAAAAACTGTTTTTT. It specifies CASNDRVTSEKLFF.